This TCR beta chain was captured by sequencing in a study of cytomegalovirus exposure and HLA in healthy donors. Findings and caveats of the study: Accurate predictions that matched the HLA-A and HLA-B alleles of most subjects were reportedly made from TCR beta sequences. A later analysis found TCR association rates differed by HLA locus, highest for DRB1 and lowest for HLA-C. Later analysis demonstrated an association between a missense DCLRE1C variant and TCR beta V- and J-gene trimming.

Although they were nominally healthy when sampled, donors likely had unrecorded immune exposures. As for this clone: The antigen is unknown.

CDR3 length: 14 residues. CDR1 is SGHTA, CDR2 FQGNSA, per germline. V was pared by 3 bases and J by 5 bases, with 14 bases between. PCR used 60 Vbeta primers and 13 Jbeta primers. Clones were sequenced by immunoSEQ multiplex PCR, and TCRdb holds only the in-frame ones, with some missing. Of 180,000 or so clones listed, about 75% are singletons. The sample taken for sequencing was PBMCs. The origin of this receptor is a man aged 40-55 years in good health and CMV-seropositive. The genes are TRBV7-2 and TRBJ2-7, with D possibly being TRBD2 (5 bases). In DNA, the CDR3 is TGTGCCAGCAGCTTTACTAGGCTATCTAACGAGCAGTACTTC. Residues: CASSFTRLSNEQYF.